This T cell receptor beta chain emerged from a study of blood T cell repertoires in COVID-19. Study as a whole: PBMCs, B-cell-depleted T cells, or T cells were the source of the cDNA or gDNA that made up the material.

In the authors' workflow: Estimated nucleated cell counts came from reference gene primer amplification. Clones were read by immunoSEQ multiplex PCR, and TCRdb kept only the in-frame ones, dropping some. V, J and clone size are taken as reported in that table, and D and trimming were inferred from the DNA itself. The profile shows 150,000 to 200,000 clones, approximately 87% of them singletons. This receptor was identified in an older woman with acute or convalescent COVID-19. Sequenced sample: peripheral blood.

The CDR3 reads CAWSRARGGNEKLFF. Written as DNA, the CDR3 is TGTGCCTGGAGTAGGGCCCGGGGAGGGAATGAAAAACTGTTTTTT. The chain combines TRBV30 with TRBJ1-4; D unclear. This CDR3 is 15 amino acids long. Germline CDR1 reads GTSNPN; CDR2 reads SVGIG (reference sequence). V lost 2 bases to trimming and J lost 5 bases, with 15 bases between them.